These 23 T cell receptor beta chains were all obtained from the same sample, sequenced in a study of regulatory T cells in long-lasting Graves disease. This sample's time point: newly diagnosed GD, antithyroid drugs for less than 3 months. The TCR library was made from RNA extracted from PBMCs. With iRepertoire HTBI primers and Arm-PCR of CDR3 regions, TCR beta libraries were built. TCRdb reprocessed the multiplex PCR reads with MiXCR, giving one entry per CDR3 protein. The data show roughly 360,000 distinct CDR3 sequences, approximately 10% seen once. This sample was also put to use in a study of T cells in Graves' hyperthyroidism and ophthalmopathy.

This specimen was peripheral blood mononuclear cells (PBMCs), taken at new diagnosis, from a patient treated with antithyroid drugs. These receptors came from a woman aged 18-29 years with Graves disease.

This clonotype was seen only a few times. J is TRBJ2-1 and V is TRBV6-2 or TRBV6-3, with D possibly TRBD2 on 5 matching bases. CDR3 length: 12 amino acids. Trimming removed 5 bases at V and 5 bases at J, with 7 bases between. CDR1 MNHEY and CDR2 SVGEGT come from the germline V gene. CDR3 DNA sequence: TGTGCCAGCAGTCAGACTAACAATGAGCAGTTCTTC. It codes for CASSQTNNEQFF.

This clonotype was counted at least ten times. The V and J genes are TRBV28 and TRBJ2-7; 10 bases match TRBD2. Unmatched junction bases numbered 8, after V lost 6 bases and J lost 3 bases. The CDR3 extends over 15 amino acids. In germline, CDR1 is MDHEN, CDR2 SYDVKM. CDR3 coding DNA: TGTGCCAGCAGCTCCCTAGCGGGAGATCTCTACGAGCAGTACTTC. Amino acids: CASSSLAGDLYEQYF.

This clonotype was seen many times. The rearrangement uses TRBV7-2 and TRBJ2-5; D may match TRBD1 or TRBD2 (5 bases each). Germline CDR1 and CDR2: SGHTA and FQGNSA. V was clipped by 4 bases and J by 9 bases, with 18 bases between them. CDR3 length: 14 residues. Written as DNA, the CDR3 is TGTGCCAGCAGCTCCCAGCGGTTCTTGGGACCCCAGTACTTC. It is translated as CASSSQRFLGPQYF.

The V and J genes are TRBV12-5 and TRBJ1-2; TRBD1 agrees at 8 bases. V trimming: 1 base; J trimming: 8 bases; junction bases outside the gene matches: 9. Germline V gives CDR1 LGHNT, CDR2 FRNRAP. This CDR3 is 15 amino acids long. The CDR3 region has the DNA TGTGCTAGTGGTTTGGCAGGGACAGGCCTTGAGGGCTACACCTTC. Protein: CASGLAGTGLEGYTF.

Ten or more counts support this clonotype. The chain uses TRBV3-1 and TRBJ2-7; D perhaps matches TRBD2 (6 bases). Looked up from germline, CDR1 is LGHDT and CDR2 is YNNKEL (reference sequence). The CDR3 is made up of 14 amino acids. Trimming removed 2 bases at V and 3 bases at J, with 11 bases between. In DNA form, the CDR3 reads TGTGCCAGCAGCCAATGGGGGGTGGTCTACGAGCAGTACTTC. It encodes CASSQWGVVYEQYF.

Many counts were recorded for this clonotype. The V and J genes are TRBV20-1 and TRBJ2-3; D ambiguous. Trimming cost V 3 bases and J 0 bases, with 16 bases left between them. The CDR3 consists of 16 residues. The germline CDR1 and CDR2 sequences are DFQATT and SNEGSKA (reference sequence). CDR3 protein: CSASSSLIPSTDTQYF. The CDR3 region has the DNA TGCAGTGCTAGCTCCTCCCTCATTCCCAGCACAGATACGCAGTATTTT.

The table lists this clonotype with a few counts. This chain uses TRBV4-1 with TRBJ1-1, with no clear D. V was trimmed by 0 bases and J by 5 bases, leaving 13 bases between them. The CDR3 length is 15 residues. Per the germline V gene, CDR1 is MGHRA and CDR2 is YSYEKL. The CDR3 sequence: CASSQEEPVETEAFF. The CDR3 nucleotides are TGCGCCAGCAGCCAAGAAGAACCTGTCGAGACTGAAGCTTTCTTT.

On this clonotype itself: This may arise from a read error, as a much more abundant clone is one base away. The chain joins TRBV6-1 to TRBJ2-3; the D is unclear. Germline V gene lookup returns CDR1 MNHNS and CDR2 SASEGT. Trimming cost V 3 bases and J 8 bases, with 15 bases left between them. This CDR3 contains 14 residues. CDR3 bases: TGTGCCAGCAGTGATGCCTACTCGTGGGGTACGCAGTATTTT. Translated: CASSDAYSWGTQYF.

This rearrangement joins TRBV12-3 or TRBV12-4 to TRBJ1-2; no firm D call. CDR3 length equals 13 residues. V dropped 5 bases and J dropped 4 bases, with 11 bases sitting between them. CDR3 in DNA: TGTGCCAGCAGTACACAGCGAATCTATGGCTACACCTTC. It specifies CASSTQRIYGYTF.

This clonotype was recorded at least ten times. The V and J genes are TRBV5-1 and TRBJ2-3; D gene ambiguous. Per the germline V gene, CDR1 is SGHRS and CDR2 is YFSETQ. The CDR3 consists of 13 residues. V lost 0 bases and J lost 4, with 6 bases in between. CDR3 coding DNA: TGCGCCAGCAGCTTGGTTGGGTCAGATACGCAGTATTTT. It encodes CASSLVGSDTQYF.

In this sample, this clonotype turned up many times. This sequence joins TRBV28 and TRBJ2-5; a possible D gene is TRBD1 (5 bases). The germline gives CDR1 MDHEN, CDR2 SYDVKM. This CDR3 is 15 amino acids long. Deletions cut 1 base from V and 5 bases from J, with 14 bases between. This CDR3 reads CASSLSGRSMETQYF. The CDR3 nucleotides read TGTGCCAGCAGTTTATCAGGGCGTAGTATGGAGACCCAGTACTTC.

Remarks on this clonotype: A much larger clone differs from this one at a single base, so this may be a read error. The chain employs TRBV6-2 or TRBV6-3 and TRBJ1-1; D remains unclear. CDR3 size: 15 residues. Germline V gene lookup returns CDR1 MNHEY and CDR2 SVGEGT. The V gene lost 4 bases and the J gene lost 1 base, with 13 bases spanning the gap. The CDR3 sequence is CASSWTGRTNTEAFF. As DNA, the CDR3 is TGTGCCAGCAGTTGGACGGGGAGGACGAACACTGAAGCTTTCTTT.

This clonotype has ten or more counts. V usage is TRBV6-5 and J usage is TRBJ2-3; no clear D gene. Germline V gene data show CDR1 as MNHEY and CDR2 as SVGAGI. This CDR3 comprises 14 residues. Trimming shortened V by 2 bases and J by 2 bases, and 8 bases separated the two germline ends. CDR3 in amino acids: CASSYRSYTDTQYF. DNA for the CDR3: TGTGCCAGCAGTTACAGATCCTACACAGATACGCAGTATTTT.

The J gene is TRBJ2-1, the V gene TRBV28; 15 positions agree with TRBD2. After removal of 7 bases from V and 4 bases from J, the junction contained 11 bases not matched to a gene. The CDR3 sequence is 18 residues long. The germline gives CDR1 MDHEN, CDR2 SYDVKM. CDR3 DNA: TGTGCCAGCACCTTTTGGACTAGCGGGAGGGCGGTATACAATGAGCAGTTCTTC. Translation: CASTFWTSGRAVYNEQFF.

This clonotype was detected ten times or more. The CDR3 protein is CASSRAISYEQYV. The CDR3 nucleotides read TGTGCCAGCAGCCGGGCCATCTCCTACGAGCAGTACGTC. The genes are TRBV6-2 or TRBV6-3 and TRBJ2-7; D is ambiguous. The CDR3 is 13 amino acids. From germline, CDR1 is MNHEY and CDR2 SVGEGT. V dropped 6 bases and J dropped 0 bases, with 9 bases sitting between them.

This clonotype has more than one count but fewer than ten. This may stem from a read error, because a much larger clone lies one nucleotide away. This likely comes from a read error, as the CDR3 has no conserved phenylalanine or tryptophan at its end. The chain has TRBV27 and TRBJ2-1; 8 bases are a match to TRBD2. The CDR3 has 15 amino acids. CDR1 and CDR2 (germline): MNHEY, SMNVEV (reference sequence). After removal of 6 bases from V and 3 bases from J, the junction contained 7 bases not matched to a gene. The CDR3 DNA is TGTGCCAGCAGGGGGGGCGGGGGGCTCTACAATGAGCAGTTCCTC. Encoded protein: CASRGGGGLYNEQFL.

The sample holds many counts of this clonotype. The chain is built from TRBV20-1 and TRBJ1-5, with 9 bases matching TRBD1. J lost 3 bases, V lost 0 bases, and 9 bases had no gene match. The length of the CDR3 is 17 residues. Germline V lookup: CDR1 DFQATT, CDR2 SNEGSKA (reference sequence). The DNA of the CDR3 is TGCAGTGCTAGAGATGGGATGACAGGGGGTTTCAATCAGCCCCAGCATTTT. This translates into CSARDGMTGGFNQPQHF.

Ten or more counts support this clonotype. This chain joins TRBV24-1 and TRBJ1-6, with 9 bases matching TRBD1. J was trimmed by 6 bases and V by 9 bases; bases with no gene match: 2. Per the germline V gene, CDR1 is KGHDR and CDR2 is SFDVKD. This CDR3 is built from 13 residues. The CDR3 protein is CATQGQGNSPLHF. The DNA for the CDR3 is TGTGCCACCCAGGGACAGGGTAATTCACCCCTCCACTTT.

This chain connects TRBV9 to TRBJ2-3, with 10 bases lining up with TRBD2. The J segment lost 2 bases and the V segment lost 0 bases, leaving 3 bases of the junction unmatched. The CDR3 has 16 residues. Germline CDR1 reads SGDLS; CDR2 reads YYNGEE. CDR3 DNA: TGTGCCAGCAGCGTAGGTAGCGGGGGGCACACAGATACGCAGTATTTT. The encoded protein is CASSVGSGGHTDTQYF.

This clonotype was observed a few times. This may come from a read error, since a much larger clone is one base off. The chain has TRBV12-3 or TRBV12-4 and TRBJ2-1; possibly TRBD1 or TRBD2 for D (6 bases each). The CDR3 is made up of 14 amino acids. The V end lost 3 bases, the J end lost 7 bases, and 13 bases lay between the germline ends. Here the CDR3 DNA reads TGTGCCAGCAGTTTGAAGGGGGGCAAAAATGAGCAGTTCTTC. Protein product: CASSLKGGKNEQFF.

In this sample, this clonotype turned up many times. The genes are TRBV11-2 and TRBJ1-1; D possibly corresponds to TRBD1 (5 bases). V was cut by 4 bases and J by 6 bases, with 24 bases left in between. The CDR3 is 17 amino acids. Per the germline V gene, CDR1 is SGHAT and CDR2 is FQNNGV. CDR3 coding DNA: TGTGCCAGCAGCTCCCGAAACCGGACGGACAACCGACCTGAAGCTTTCTTT. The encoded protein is CASSSRNRTDNRPEAFF.

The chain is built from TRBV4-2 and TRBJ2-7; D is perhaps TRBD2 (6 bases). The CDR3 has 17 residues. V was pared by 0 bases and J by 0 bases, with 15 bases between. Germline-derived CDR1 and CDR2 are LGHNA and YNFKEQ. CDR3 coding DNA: TGTGCCAGCAGCCAAGAACTCGATAGCGGCGCCTCCTACGAGCAGTACTTC. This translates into CASSQELDSGASYEQYF.

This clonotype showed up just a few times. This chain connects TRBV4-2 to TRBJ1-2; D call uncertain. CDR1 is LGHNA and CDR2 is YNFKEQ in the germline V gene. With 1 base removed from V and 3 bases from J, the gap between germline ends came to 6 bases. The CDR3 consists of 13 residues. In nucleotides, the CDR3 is TGTGCCAGCAGCCAAGCTGATTACTATGGCTACACCTTC. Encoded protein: CASSQADYYGYTF.